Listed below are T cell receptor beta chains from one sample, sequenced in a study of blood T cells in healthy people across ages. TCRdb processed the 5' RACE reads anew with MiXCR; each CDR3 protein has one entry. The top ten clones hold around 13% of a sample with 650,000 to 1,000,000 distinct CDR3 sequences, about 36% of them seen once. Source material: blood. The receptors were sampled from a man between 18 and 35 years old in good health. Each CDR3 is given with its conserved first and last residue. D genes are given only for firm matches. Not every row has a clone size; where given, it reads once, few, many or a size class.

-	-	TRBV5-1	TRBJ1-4	CASSSINRDGTNEKLFF	TGCGCCAGCAGCTCTATCAACAGGGATGGAACTAATGAAAAACTGTTTTTT
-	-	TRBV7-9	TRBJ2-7	CASSLERWKVNEQYF	TGTGCCAGCAGCTTAGAGCGTTGGAAGGTCAATGAGCAGTACTTC
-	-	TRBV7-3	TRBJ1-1	CASSVQDPPNAEAFF	TGTGCCAGCAGCGTACAGGATCCCCCGAACGCTGAAGCTTTCTTT
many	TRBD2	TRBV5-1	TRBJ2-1	CASSLEQPLAGEQFF	TGCGCCAGCAGCTTGGAGCAGCCTCTAGCGGGTGAGCAGTTCTTC
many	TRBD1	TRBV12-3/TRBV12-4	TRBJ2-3	CASRPTGADTQYF	TGTGCCAGCAGGCCCACAGGGGCAGATACGCAGTATTTT
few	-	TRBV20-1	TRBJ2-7	CSARAHGASSYEQYF	TGCAGTGCTAGAGCCCATGGGGCATCTAGCTACGAGCAGTACTTC
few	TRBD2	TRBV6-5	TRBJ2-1	CASSPGTRAEQFF	TGTGCCAGCAGCCCCGGGACTAGAGCTGAGCAGTTCTTC
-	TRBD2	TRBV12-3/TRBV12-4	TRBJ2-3	CASSFASGSTDAQYF	TGTGCCAGCAGTTTTGCTAGCGGAAGCACAGATGCGCAGTATTTT
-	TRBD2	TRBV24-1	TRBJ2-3	CATSDPDGGSDTQYF	TGTGCCACCAGTGACCCTGACGGGGGGTCAGATACGCAGTATTTT
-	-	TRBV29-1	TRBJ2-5	CSFEPRVATQYF	TGCAGCTTTGAGCCCCGGGTTGCGACCCAGTACTTC
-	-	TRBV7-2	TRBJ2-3	CASSLGLQSTDTQYF	TGTGCCAGCAGCTTAGGACTACAGAGCACAGATACGCAGTATTTT
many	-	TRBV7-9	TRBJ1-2	CASSRRAQYGYTF	TGTGCCAGCAGCCGAAGGGCCCAATATGGCTACACCTTC
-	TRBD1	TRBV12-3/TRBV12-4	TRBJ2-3	CASSLGQGRIDTQYF	TGTGCCAGCAGCCTGGGACAGGGGAGGATAGATACGCAGTATTTT
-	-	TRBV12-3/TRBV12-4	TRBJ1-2	CASSLWGTAAYGYTF	TGTGCCAGCAGTTTATGGGGGACGGCCGCTTATGGCTACACCTTC
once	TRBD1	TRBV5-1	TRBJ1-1	CASKVRGDAEAFF	TGCGCCAGCAAGGTCAGGGGGGACGCTGAAGCTTTCTTT
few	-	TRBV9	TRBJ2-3	CASSVQGGTDTQYF	TGTGCCAGCAGCGTCCAGGGAGGCACAGATACGCAGTATTTT
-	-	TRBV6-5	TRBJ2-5	CASGYQGLLETQYF	TGTGCCAGCGGTTACCAGGGACTCCTAGAGACCCAGTACTTC
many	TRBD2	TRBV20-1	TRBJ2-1	CSARPLAGGLNEQFF	TGCAGTGCTAGGCCCCTAGCGGGGGGGCTTAATGAGCAGTTCTTC
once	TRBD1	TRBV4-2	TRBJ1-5	CASSRDRDLNQPQHF	TGTGCCAGCAGCCGGGACAGGGATCTCAATCAGCCCCAGCATTTT
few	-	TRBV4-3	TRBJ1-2	CASSQVARDYGYTF	TGCGCCAGCAGCCAAGTGGCCAGGGACTATGGCTACACCTTC
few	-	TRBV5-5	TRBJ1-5	CASSAAGEVGNQPQHF	TGTGCCAGCAGCGCTGCTGGAGAGGTGGGCAATCAGCCCCAGCATTTT
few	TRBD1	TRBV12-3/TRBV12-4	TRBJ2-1	CASSLRTGSYEQFF	TGTGCCAGCAGTTTAAGGACAGGGTCCTACGAGCAGTTCTTC